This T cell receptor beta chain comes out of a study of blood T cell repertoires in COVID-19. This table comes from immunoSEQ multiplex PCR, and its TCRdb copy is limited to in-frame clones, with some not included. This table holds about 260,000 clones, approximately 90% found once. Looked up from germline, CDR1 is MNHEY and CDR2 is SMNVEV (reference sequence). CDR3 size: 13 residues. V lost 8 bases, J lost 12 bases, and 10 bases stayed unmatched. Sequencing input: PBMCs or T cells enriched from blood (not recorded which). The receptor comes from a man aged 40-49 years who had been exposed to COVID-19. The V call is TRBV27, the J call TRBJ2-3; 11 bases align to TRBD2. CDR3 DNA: TGTGCCAGCCTCCGGGTAGCGGGAGGGGATCAGTATTTT. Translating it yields CASLRVAGGDQYF.